These 2 T cell receptor beta chains share one sample of origin, sequenced in a study of identical twins. TCRdb re-derived calls from the 5' RACE reads in MiXCR, one entry per CDR3 protein. The sample includes fewer than 250,000 distinct CDR3 sequences, 7.5% of them seen just once. These data were also reused for a study on yellow fever vaccine responses in identical twins.

Sequenced sample: CD8+ T cells sorted from blood. Receptors were obtained from a woman under 30 in good health.

This clonotype occurred many times. This sequence joins TRBV5-1 and TRBJ2-1, with 9 bases identical to TRBD2. The V and J ends lost 4 bases and 4 bases, in that order; junction bases with no gene match: 6. CDR1 SGHRS and CDR2 YFSETQ come from the germline V gene. The CDR3 runs 15 residues. The CDR3 spells CASSTETSGYNEQFF. CDR3 coding DNA: TGCGCCAGCAGCACCGAGACTAGCGGATACAATGAGCAGTTCTTC.

This clonotype came up a few times. The gene calls are TRBV20-1 and TRBJ2-4; 7 bases fit TRBD1. CDR3 length: 14 residues. Looked up from germline, CDR1 is DFQATT and CDR2 is SNEGSKA (reference sequence). Trimming took 0 bases from V and 7 from J; bases not matched to a gene: 6. This CDR3 is CSARDFQGENIQYF. The CDR3 nucleotides are TGCAGTGCTAGAGATTTCCAGGGGGAGAACATTCAGTACTTC.